This T cell receptor beta chain was documented in a study of blood T cell repertoires in COVID-19. Repertoires were generated with immunoSEQ multiplex PCR, while TCRdb's copy carries only in-frame clones and drops some. The sample carries 140,000 to 150,000 clones, about four fifths recorded once. The age range of participants was about 18 to 89 years, with residence in about 25 US areas. Participants were placed into cohorts based on the clinical history they reported. The sample comprised PBMCs or T cells enriched from blood (not recorded which). The source of this sequence is a woman aged 45-60 years with acute COVID-19.

DNA of the CDR3: TGCAGCGTTCAGGGGGGCCTGAGTACTAACTATGGCTACACCTTC. Translated, it gives CSVQGGLSTNYGYTF. The chain joins TRBV29-1 to TRBJ1-2; TRBD1 matches at 7 bases. Germline V gene data show CDR1 as SQVTM and CDR2 as ANQGSEA. This CDR3 is 15 amino acids long. V was pared by 5 bases and J by 0 bases, with 9 bases of the junction left unmatched.